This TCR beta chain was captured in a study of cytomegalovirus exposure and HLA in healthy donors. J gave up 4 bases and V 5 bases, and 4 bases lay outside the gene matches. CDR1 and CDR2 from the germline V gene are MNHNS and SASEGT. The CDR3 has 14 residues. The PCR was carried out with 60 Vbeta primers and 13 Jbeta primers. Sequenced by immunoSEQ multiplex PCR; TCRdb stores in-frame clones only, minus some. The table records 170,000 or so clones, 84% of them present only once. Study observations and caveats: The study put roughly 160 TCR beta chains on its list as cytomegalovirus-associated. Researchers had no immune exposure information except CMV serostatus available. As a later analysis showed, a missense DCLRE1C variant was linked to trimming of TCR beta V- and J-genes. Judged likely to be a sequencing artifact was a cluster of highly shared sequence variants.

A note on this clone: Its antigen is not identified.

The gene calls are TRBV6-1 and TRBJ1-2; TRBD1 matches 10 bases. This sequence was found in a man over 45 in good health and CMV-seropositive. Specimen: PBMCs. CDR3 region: CASSKGQGTYGYTF. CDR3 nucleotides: TGTGCCAGCAGTAAGGGACAGGGGACCTATGGCTACACCTTC.